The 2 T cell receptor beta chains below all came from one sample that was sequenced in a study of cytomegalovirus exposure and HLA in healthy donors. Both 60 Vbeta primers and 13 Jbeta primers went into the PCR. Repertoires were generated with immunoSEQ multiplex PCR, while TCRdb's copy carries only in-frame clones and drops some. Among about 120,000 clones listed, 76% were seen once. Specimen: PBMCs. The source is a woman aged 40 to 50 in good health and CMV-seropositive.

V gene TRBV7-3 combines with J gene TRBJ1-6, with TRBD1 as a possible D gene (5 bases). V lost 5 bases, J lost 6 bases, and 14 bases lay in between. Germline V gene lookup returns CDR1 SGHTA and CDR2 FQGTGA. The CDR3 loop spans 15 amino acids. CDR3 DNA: TGTGCCAGCAGCACTGCCGGGGGGGGTAATTCACCCCTCCACTTT. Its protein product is CASSTAGGGNSPLHF.

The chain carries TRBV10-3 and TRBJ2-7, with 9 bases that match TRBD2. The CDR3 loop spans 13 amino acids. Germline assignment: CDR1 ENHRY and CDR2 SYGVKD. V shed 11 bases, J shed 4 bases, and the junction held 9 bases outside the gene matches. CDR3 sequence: CAAGGVFGYEQYF. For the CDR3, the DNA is TGTGCCGCGGGGGGGGTGTTTGGATACGAGCAGTACTTC.